Listed below are T cell receptor beta chains from one sample, sequenced in a study of blood T cell repertoires in COVID-19. Generated by immunoSEQ multiplex PCR, the TCRdb table keeps only in-frame clones and is missing some. Altogether approximately 210,000 clones are present, 70% to 85% being singletons, with the ten largest covering 14% to 15%. Sequencing was done on a sample of PBMCs or T cells enriched from blood (not recorded which). The receptors were sampled from a man aged 40-49 years who had recovered from COVID-19. Both conserved end residues are part of each CDR3. A D gene is named only where the DNA matches it firmly. Clone size is not always given. Where it is, it says once, few, many or a class for expanded clones.

clone size: few; V gene: TRBV3-1/TRBV3-2; D gene: TRBD2; J gene: TRBJ2-5; CDR3 protein: CASSQALSSGGPGETQYF; CDR3 DNA: TGTGCCAGCAGCCAAGCGCTCTCTAGCGGGGGGCCGGGAGAGACCCAGTACTTC
clone size: -; V gene: TRBV9; D gene: -; J gene: TRBJ1-2; CDR3 protein: CASSVDNYYGYTF; CDR3 DNA: TGTGCCAGCAGCGTTGACAATTACTATGGCTACACCTTC
clone size: once; V gene: TRBV27; D gene: -; J gene: TRBJ1-6; CDR3 protein: CASIPTGSSYNSPLHF; CDR3 DNA: TGTGCCAGCATCCCAACAGGGAGCTCCTATAATTCACCCCTCCACTTT
clone size: -; V gene: TRBV30; D gene: TRBD2; J gene: TRBJ2-7; CDR3 protein: CASLAGGAYEQYF; CDR3 DNA: TGTGCCTCGCTCGCGGGAGGGGCCTACGAGCAGTACTTC
clone size: -; V gene: TRBV6-5; D gene: -; J gene: TRBJ1-5; CDR3 protein: CASSYREGNQPQHF; CDR3 DNA: TGTGCCAGCAGCTACAGGGAGGGCAATCAGCCCCAGCATTTT
clone size: -; V gene: TRBV7-2; D gene: -; J gene: TRBJ2-3; CDR3 protein: CASSLHRGGGDTQYF; CDR3 DNA: TGTGCCAGCAGCCTCCACCGAGGGGGAGGGGATACGCAGTATTTT
clone size: -; V gene: TRBV10-2; D gene: -; J gene: TRBJ1-1; CDR3 protein: CASEGGRYTEAFF; CDR3 DNA: TGCGCCAGCGAGGGAGGGCGGTACACTGAAGCTTTCTTT
clone size: -; V gene: TRBV5-1; D gene: TRBD1; J gene: TRBJ1-2; CDR3 protein: CASSSLTGGYGYTF; CDR3 DNA: TGCGCCAGCAGCTCCTTAACAGGGGGATATGGCTACACCTTC
clone size: once; V gene: TRBV19; D gene: -; J gene: TRBJ1-2; CDR3 protein: CASSNTPQYGYTF; CDR3 DNA: TGTGCCAGTAGTAATACACCCCAGTATGGCTACACCTTC
clone size: -; V gene: TRBV30; D gene: TRBD1; J gene: TRBJ1-1; CDR3 protein: CAWSALQGDGTEAFF; CDR3 DNA: TGTGCCTGGAGTGCCTTACAGGGGGATGGGACTGAAGCTTTCTTT
clone size: -; V gene: TRBV13; D gene: -; J gene: TRBJ2-7; CDR3 protein: CASSFQGNEQYF; CDR3 DNA: TGTGCCAGCAGCTTCCAGGGGAACGAGCAGTACTTC
clone size: once; V gene: TRBV14; D gene: -; J gene: TRBJ1-3; CDR3 protein: CASSQGFLSGNTIYF; CDR3 DNA: TGTGCCAGCAGCCAAGGTTTTCTCTCTGGAAACACCATATATTTT
clone size: few; V gene: TRBV28; D gene: TRBD1; J gene: TRBJ1-5; CDR3 protein: CASSRDRGRQPQHF; CDR3 DNA: TGTGCCAGCAGCCGTGACAGGGGGCGTCAGCCCCAGCATTTT
clone size: -; V gene: TRBV12-3/TRBV12-4; D gene: -; J gene: TRBJ2-2; CDR3 protein: CASSLSAGELFF; CDR3 DNA: TGTGCCAGCAGTCTCTCTGCCGGGGAGCTGTTTTTT
clone size: -; V gene: TRBV7-2; D gene: -; J gene: TRBJ2-7; CDR3 protein: CASSLAFRSYEQYF; CDR3 DNA: TGTGCCAGCAGCTTAGCATTCCGGAGTTACGAGCAGTACTTC
clone size: -; V gene: TRBV5-1; D gene: -; J gene: TRBJ1-3; CDR3 protein: CASSPQTSGNTIYF; CDR3 DNA: TGCGCCAGCAGCCCACAGACGTCCGGAAACACCATATATTTT
clone size: once; V gene: TRBV3-1/TRBV3-2; D gene: -; J gene: TRBJ2-7; CDR3 protein: CASSQGASGEQYF; CDR3 DNA: TGTGCCAGCAGCCAAGGGGCGAGCGGCGAGCAGTACTTC
clone size: -; V gene: TRBV11-2; D gene: -; J gene: TRBJ2-1; CDR3 protein: CASARRENEQFF; CDR3 DNA: TGTGCCAGCGCCCGGAGGGAAAATGAGCAGTTCTTC
clone size: -; V gene: TRBV7-9; D gene: TRBD1; J gene: TRBJ2-7; CDR3 protein: CASSPRDSTSYEQYF; CDR3 DNA: TGTGCCAGCAGTCCCCGGGACAGCACCTCCTACGAGCAGTACTTC
clone size: -; V gene: TRBV3-1/TRBV3-2; D gene: -; J gene: TRBJ2-7; CDR3 protein: CASSQSPDRVYEQYF; CDR3 DNA: TGTGCCAGCAGTCAGTCCCCGGACAGAGTCTACGAGCAGTACTTC
clone size: once; V gene: TRBV5-1; D gene: -; J gene: TRBJ2-1; CDR3 protein: CASRNTNSYNEQFF; CDR3 DNA: TGCGCCAGCAGGAATACTAACTCCTACAATGAGCAGTTCTTC
clone size: -; V gene: TRBV6-2/TRBV6-3; D gene: -; J gene: TRBJ2-7; CDR3 protein: CASSYVPRQYYEQYF; CDR3 DNA: TGTGCCAGCAGTTACGTCCCTAGACAGTACTACGAGCAGTACTTC
clone size: -; V gene: TRBV5-4; D gene: TRBD2; J gene: TRBJ2-3; CDR3 protein: CASSLRWTSGGRSTDTQYF; CDR3 DNA: TGTGCCAGCAGCTTGCGCTGGACTAGCGGGGGCCGTAGCACAGATACGCAGTATTTT